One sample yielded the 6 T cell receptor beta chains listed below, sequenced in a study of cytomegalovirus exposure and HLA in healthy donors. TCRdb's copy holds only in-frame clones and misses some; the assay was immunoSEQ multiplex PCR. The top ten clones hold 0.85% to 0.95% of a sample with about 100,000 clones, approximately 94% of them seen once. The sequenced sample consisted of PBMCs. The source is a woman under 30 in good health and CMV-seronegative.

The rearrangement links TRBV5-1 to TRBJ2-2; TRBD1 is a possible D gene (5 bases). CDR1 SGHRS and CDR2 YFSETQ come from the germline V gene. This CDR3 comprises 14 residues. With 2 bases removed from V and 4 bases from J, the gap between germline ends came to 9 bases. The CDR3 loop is CASSFKGATGELFF. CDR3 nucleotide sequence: TGCGCCAGCAGCTTCAAAGGGGCCACCGGGGAGCTGTTTTTT.

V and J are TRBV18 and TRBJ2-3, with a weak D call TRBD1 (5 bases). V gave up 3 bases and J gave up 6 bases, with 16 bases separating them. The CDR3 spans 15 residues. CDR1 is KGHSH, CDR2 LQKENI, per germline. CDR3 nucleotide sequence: TGTGCCAGCTCACCTACAGTTCAGGGCCCCGATACGCAGTATTTT. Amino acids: CASSPTVQGPDTQYF.

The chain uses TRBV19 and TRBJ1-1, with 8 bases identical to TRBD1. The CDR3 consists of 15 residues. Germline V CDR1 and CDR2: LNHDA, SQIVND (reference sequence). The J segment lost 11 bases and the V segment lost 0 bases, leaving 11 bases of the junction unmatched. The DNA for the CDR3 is TGTGCCAGTAGTATAGACTTCCAGGGGGCATTCGGGGCTTTCTTT. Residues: CASSIDFQGAFGAFF.

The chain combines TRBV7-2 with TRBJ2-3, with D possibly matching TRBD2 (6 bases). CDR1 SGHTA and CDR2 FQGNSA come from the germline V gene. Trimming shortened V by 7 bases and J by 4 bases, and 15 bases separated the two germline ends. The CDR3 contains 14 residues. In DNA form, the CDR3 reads TGTGCCAGCACTGTCGGGGGTGGGGCAGATACGCAGTATTTT. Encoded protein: CASTVGGGADTQYF.

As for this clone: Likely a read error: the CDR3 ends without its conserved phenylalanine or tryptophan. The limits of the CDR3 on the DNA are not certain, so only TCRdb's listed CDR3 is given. This CDR3 is CASRSGLA. V and J are TRBV12-2 and TRBJ2-3; no DNA check was done on the table's D call, TRBD2. TRBV12-2 is tagged as a pseudogene. Including both end residues, the CDR3 is 8 amino acids long.

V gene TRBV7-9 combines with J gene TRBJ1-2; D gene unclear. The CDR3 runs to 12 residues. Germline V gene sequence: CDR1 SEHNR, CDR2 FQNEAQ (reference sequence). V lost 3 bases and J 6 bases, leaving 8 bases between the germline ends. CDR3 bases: TGTGCCAGCAGCTTCGACACCCATGGCTACACCTTC. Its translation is CASSFDTHGYTF.